Presented here are 21 T cell receptor beta chains from one specimen sequenced in a study of T cell clonotyping in hematopoietic cell transplantation. Time point in this sample: recipient sample about 28 days before transplant, after cytoreduction. The protocol was immunoSEQ multiplex PCR, while the TCRdb copy is restricted to in-frame clones and leaves out a portion. The table shows roughly 5,700 clones, with 80% occurring only once. This sample comprised peripheral blood mononuclear cells, obtained before stem cell transplant. The receptors were gathered from a woman aged 45 to 65 with acute myeloid leukemia. Some clones in this sample may be carry-over from other donors' samples.

The chain combines TRBV5-5 with TRBJ1-2; TRBD1 agrees at 8 bases. Germline loops: CDR1 SGHKS, CDR2 YYEKEE (reference sequence). The length of the CDR3 is 15 residues. V gave up 0 bases and J gave up 8 bases; unmatched junction bases: 9. The CDR3 DNA reads TGTGCCAGCAGCTTGGCGTTGACAGGGGCGGAAGGCTACACCTTC. Its protein is CASSLALTGAEGYTF. Filled out from reference TRBV5-5 and TRBJ1-2, the complete variable domain reads DAGVTQSPTHLIKTRGQQVTLRCSPISGHKSVSWYQQVLGQGPQFIFQYYEKEERGRGNFPDRFSARQFPNYSSELNVNALLLGDSALYLCASSLALTGAEGYTFGSGTRLTVV.

The chain joins TRBV21-1 to TRBJ1-2. TRBV21-1 is noted as a pseudogene. The CDR3 consists of 17 residues. This CDR3 reads CASSKRGRGGGHYGYTF. The DNA for the CDR3 is TGTGCCAGCAGCAAAAGGGGAAGAGGGGGGGGACACTATGGCTACACCTTC.

V and J are TRBV4-2 and TRBJ2-3, with 7 bases aligning to TRBD1. Germline values: CDR1 LGHNA, CDR2 YNFKEQ. The CDR3 runs to 15 residues. The V gene end was trimmed by 0 bases and the J gene end by 3 bases; junction bases not matched to a gene: 3. The CDR3 DNA follows: TGTGCCAGCAGCCAAGAAGGACAGGAGACAGATACGCAGTATTTT. It yields the protein CASSQEGQETDTQYF.

Concerning this clone itself: The same CDR3 can be traced to other DNA sequences in this sample. The chain combines TRBV25-1 with TRBJ2-1; no reliable D call. The CDR3 covers 12 residues. The germline CDR1 and CDR2 sequences are MGHDK and SYGVNS. With 5 bases removed from V and 6 bases from J, the gap between germline ends came to 8 bases. This CDR3 is CASSPSGNEQFF. CDR3 DNA sequence: TGTGCCAGCAGTCCCTCCGGCAATGAGCAGTTCTTC.

This clone was found once. This chain connects TRBV30 to TRBJ1-2; perhaps TRBD1 as D (5 bases). The CDR3 runs to 12 residues. The germline CDR1 and CDR2 sequences are GTSNPN and SVGIG (reference sequence). The ends were cut back, 5 bases at V and 8 bases at J, with 15 bases in the middle. CDR3 in amino acids: CAWAGGGGGYTF. CDR3 DNA sequence: TGTGCCTGGGCTGGGGGGGGAGGAGGCTACACCTTC.

The chain recombines TRBV19 with TRBJ2-2; D ambiguous. Trimming removed 3 bases at V and 4 bases at J, with 9 bases between. The CDR3 is 14 residues long. CDR1 and CDR2 (germline): LNHDA, SQIVND (reference sequence). CDR3: CASSIGVGTGELFF. The CDR3 nucleotides are TGTGCCAGTAGTATCGGCGTGGGCACCGGGGAGCTGTTTTTT.

This chain joins TRBV7-9 and TRBJ1-6; D is possibly TRBD1 (5 bases). V was cut by 5 bases and J by 7 bases, with 15 bases left in between. Germline V gene lookup returns CDR1 SEHNR and CDR2 FQNEAQ (reference sequence). The CDR3 totals 15 residues. The CDR3 nucleotides are TGTGCCAGCAGCGATGGAAAGACAGCGAATTCACCCCTCCACTTT. Its protein is CASSDGKTANSPLHF.

This sequence joins TRBV19 and TRBJ2-5; unclear D gene. The CDR3 length is 12 residues. V was clipped by 5 bases and J by 0 bases, with 4 bases between them. Germline V CDR1 and CDR2: LNHDA, SQIVND (reference sequence). Here the CDR3 reads CASSWDQETQYF. The DNA for the CDR3 is TGTGCCAGTAGTTGGGACCAAGAGACCCAGTACTTC.

This clone was recorded a few times. The V and J genes are TRBV7-2 and TRBJ2-1; 8 nucleotides align to TRBD2. The CDR3 covers 16 residues. V lost 5 bases to trimming and J lost 7 bases; unmatched junction nucleotides: 13. From germline, CDR1 is SGHTA and CDR2 FQGNSA. The CDR3 DNA is TGTGCCAGCAGCCTACAAGCGGGGGCGCGTGAAAATGAGCAGTTCTTC. Translation gives CASSLQAGARENEQFF.

V usage is TRBV19 and J usage is TRBJ2-1; D gene ambiguous. Germline V lookup: CDR1 LNHDA, CDR2 SQIVND (reference sequence). Between the trimmed V and J ends, which lost 5 bases and 4 bases, there was a span of 9 bases. The CDR3 runs 13 residues. The CDR3 DNA reads TGTGCCAGTAGTCTCTTCCAGTACAATGAGCAGTTCTTC. Residues: CASSLFQYNEQFF.

Comments on this clone: Other nucleotide sequences from this sample produce the same CDR3. The chain carries TRBV10-3 and TRBJ1-2, with 8 bases fitting TRBD1. From germline, CDR1 is ENHRY and CDR2 SYGVKD. Trimming took 6 bases from V and 2 from J; bases not matched to a gene: 2. The CDR3 runs 13 residues. CDR3 nucleotides: TGTGCCATCAGGGACAGGGACAACTATGGCTACACCTTC. This encodes CAIRDRDNYGYTF.

In its sample, this clone is large. CDR3 protein: CASSYTETGELFF. DNA of the CDR3: TGTGCCAGCAGTTATACAGAAACCGGGGAGCTGTTTTTT. The chain links TRBV2 to TRBJ2-2; D not resolved. This CDR3 is 13 amino acids long. The germline gives CDR1 SNHLY, CDR2 FYNNEI. V was pared by 5 bases and J by 5 bases, with 9 bases between.

The CDR3 DNA follows: TGTGCCAGCAGTGAATTGGCGGGGTCGGGAGATACGCAGTATTTT. Amino acids: CASSELAGSGDTQYF. This chain joins TRBV6-1 and TRBJ2-3; D is perhaps TRBD2 (6 bases). Germline loops: CDR1 MNHNS, CDR2 SASEGT. Trimming stripped 2 bases from V and 5 bases from J, with 14 bases between. CDR3 length equals 15 residues.

This rearrangement joins TRBV2 to TRBJ2-5; no firm D call. V lost 1 base to trimming and J lost 0 bases, with 6 bases between them. The CDR3 totals 14 residues. Germline CDR1 reads SNHLY; CDR2 reads FYNNEI. DNA of the CDR3: TGTGCCAGCAGTGAAGGCCTGTACCAAGAGACCCAGTACTTC. Protein: CASSEGLYQETQYF. The variable domain in full, with the rest retrieved from reference TRBV2 and TRBJ2-5, is EPEVTQTPSHQVTQMGQEVILRCVPISNHLYFYWYRQILGQKVEFLVSFYNNEISEKSEIFDDQFSVERPDGSNFTLKIRSTKLEDSAMYFCASSEGLYQETQYFGPGTRLLVL.

V is TRBV25-1 and J is TRBJ1-1; 7 nucleotides align to TRBD1. V shed 5 bases and J 1 base; nucleotides not matched to a gene: 4. This CDR3 contains 14 residues. Germline lookup yields CDR1 MGHDK and CDR2 SYGVNS. The CDR3 DNA follows: TGTGCCAGCAGTCCACAGGGGCGGAACACTGAAGCTTTCTTT. As protein: CASSPQGRNTEAFF.

The count of this clone is one. This rearrangement joins TRBV19 to TRBJ2-1; a weak D match, TRBD2 (6 bases). Germline V gene data show CDR1 as LNHDA and CDR2 as SQIVND (reference sequence). The CDR3 is 14 residues long. The ends were cut back, 6 bases at V and 7 bases at J, with 16 bases in the middle. The CDR3 DNA reads as TGTGCCAGTAGCCGCAGTTTCGGGAGTAATGAGCAGTTCTTC. Its protein is CASSRSFGSNEQFF.

The chain joins TRBV6-4 to TRBJ1-1; D might be TRBD1 (5 bases). Trimming cost V 4 bases and J 0 bases, with 6 bases left between them. From germline, CDR1 is MRHNA and CDR2 SNTAGT. The CDR3 loop spans 13 amino acids. The CDR3 is CASSAGVNTEAFF. For the CDR3, the DNA is TGTGCCAGCAGTGCGGGGGTGAACACTGAAGCTTTCTTT.

The chain combines TRBV5-1 with TRBJ2-7; a possible D gene is TRBD2 (6 bases). The CDR3 length is 14 residues. The V gene's germline CDR1 is SGHRS and CDR2 YFSETQ. Trimming shortened V by 4 bases and J by 3 bases, and 14 bases separated the two germline ends. The CDR3 DNA reads as TGCGCCAGCAGCGTAACTAGCACTGACTACGAGCAGTACTTC. Amino acid sequence: CASSVTSTDYEQYF.

J is TRBJ2-1 and V is TRBV5-6, with 13 bases identical to TRBD2. The germline V gene encodes CDR1 SGHDT and CDR2 YYEEEE. This CDR3 has 17 amino acids. The J segment lost 10 bases and the V segment lost 4 bases, leaving 14 bases of the junction unmatched. The CDR3 DNA reads as TGTGCCAGCAGCCCTACAACCACTAGCGGGGGGGTGCTAGAGCAGTTCTTC. Its protein product is CASSPTTTSGGVLEQFF. The complete variable domain, with remaining parts taken from reference TRBV5-6 and TRBJ2-1, reads DAGVTQSPTHLIKTRGQQVTLRCSPKSGHDTVSWYQQALGQGPQFIFQYYEEEERQRGNFPDRFSGHQFPNYSSELNVNALLLGDSALYLCASSPTTTSGGVLEQFFGPGTRLTVL.

A single count supports this clone. V gene TRBV10-2 combines with J gene TRBJ1-5; D is perhaps TRBD1 (5 bases). This CDR3 region has 13 residues. Germline V gene lookup returns CDR1 WSHSY and CDR2 SAAADI. V was shortened by 2 bases and J by 6 bases, with 8 bases between the two germline ends. DNA of the CDR3: TGCGCCAGCAGTGAGGGGGCGCGTCAGCCCCAGCATTTT. Its protein is CASSEGARQPQHF.

The J gene is TRBJ2-7, the V gene TRBV6-5; 8 bases align to TRBD2. CDR3 size: 15 residues. V lost 6 bases, J lost 3 bases, and 10 bases stayed unmatched. CDR1 MNHEY and CDR2 SVGAGI come from the germline V gene. The CDR3: CASRRPGLGSYEQYF. The CDR3 nucleotides read TGTGCCAGCAGACGCCCGGGACTAGGGAGCTACGAGCAGTACTTC.